Below are 22 T cell receptor beta chains sequenced from a single sample in a study of CD8+ T cells in alopecia areata. The sample's treatment: oral pan-JAK inhibitor, 5-10 mg twice daily. Following RNA extraction, reverse transcription yielded cDNA that acted as the sequencing template. Here immunoSEQ multiplex PCR was the method, and the copy in TCRdb shows in-frame clones only, minus some. This table has about 140,000 clones, more than 85% appearing once. Here the sequenced sample was CD8+ T cells sorted from blood, taken at week 4, from a patient treated with tofacitinib. These receptors all stem from a human donor with alopecia areata.

With respect to this clone: Within the sample, other DNA sequences also encode this same CDR3. The chain employs TRBV25-1 and TRBJ2-7; D is uncertain. This CDR3 has 11 amino acids. Germline V lookup: CDR1 MGHDK, CDR2 SYGVNS. The germline V and J ends were trimmed by 4 bases and 4 bases, with 5 bases remaining between them. The chain's CDR3 is CASSVGYEQYF. CDR3 nucleotides: TGTGCCAGCAGTGTTGGGTACGAGCAGTACTTC.

This rearrangement joins TRBV30 to TRBJ1-5, with 8 positions matching TRBD1. The J segment lost 6 bases and the V segment lost 3 bases, leaving 13 bases of the junction unmatched. The germline CDR1 and CDR2 sequences are GTSNPN and SVGIG (reference sequence). The CDR3 is 16 residues long. The CDR3 coding sequence is TGTGCCTGGAGCGGGGCAGGGGGCGAGATTTTTCAGCCCCAGCATTTT. Encoded protein: CAWSGAGGEIFQPQHF.

The sample holds a few counts of this clone. This chain links TRBV27 with TRBJ2-7; possible D gene TRBD1, 5 bases. Germline-derived CDR1 and CDR2 are MNHEY and SMNVEV (reference sequence). CDR3 size: 13 residues. The V end was cut by 5 bases, the J end by 2 bases, with 10 bases between. The CDR3 here is CASSAATAYEQYF. In nucleotides, the CDR3 is TGTGCCAGCAGTGCCGCGACAGCCTACGAGCAGTACTTC.

The rearrangement joins TRBV29-1 to TRBJ1-1; a weak D match, TRBD1 (6 bases). The CDR3 runs 13 residues. Germline CDR1 and CDR2: SQVTM and ANQGSEA. V lost 7 bases to trimming and J lost 2 bases, with 14 bases between them. The CDR3 reads CSARGQQNTEAFF. The CDR3 DNA sequence: TGCAGCGCCCGAGGACAGCAAAACACTGAAGCTTTCTTT.

In DNA, the CDR3 is TGCAGCGTTGTCCTTCCGGGACCCCATTACTACGAGCAGTACTTC. Translating it yields CSVVLPGPHYYEQYF. The V call is TRBV29-1, the J call TRBJ2-7, with D possibly being TRBD1 or TRBD2 (5 bases each). Trimming removed 4 bases from V and 3 bases from J, with 19 bases in between. Germline V CDR1 and CDR2: SQVTM, ANQGSEA. The CDR3 has 15 amino acids.

The chain couples TRBV12-5 to TRBJ2-7; tentative D call: TRBD2 (6 bases). The CDR3 sequence is 11 residues long. CDR1 LGHNT and CDR2 FRNRAP come from the germline V gene. V lost 5 bases and J lost 6, with 8 bases in between. CDR3 DNA sequence: TGTGCTAGTGGTCCGGGGGTCGAGCAGTACTTC. Translating gives CASGPGVEQYF.

This clone has a handful of counts. This rearrangement joins TRBV13 to TRBJ2-3; TRBD1 might be the D (5 bases). This CDR3 has 14 residues. Between the trimmed V and J ends, which lost 5 bases and 2 bases, there was a span of 11 bases. Germline V lookup: CDR1 PRHDT, CDR2 FYEKMQ (reference sequence). This chain's CDR3 is CASSLWGHTDTQYF. The CDR3 region has the DNA TGTGCCAGCAGCCTGTGGGGCCACACAGATACGCAGTATTTT. The full variable domain, completed using reference TRBV13 and TRBJ2-3, is AAGVIQSPRHLIKEKRETATLKCYPIPRHDTVYWYQQGPGQDPQFLISFYEKMQSDKGSIPDRFSAQQFSDYHSELNMSSLELGDSALYFCASSLWGHTDTQYFGPGTRLTVL.

This clone has a single count. The chain couples TRBV27 to TRBJ2-7; D is unclear. Trimming stripped 5 bases from V and 3 bases from J, with 11 bases between. Germline-derived CDR1 and CDR2 are MNHEY and SMNVEV (reference sequence). CDR3 length equals 13 residues. CDR3 DNA sequence: TGTGCCAGCAGTGATGGCGGTTACTACGAGCAGTACTTC. Translated, it gives CASSDGGYYEQYF.

The CDR3 DNA reads as TGTGCCAGCTCACCCGAGGGGGGCGCGGATGGCTACACCTTC. Amino acid sequence: CASSPEGGADGYTF. V and J are TRBV18 and TRBJ1-2; D might be TRBD1 (6 bases). CDR3 size: 14 residues. Germline CDR1 KGHSH, CDR2 LQKENI. The germline V and J ends were trimmed by 3 bases and 6 bases, with 14 bases remaining between them.

On this clone: Additional DNA sequences in this sample encode the identical CDR3. V and J are TRBV29-1 and TRBJ1-1; D is ambiguous. This CDR3 region has 12 residues. V lost 2 bases and J 1 base, leaving 5 bases between the germline ends. CDR1 is SQVTM and CDR2 is ANQGSEA in the germline V gene. The CDR3 loop reads CSVESANTEAFF. As DNA, the CDR3 is TGCAGCGTTGAATCCGCGAACACTGAAGCTTTCTTT.

The gene calls are TRBV4-1 and TRBJ2-3, with 7 bases aligning to TRBD2. The germline V gene has CDR1 MGHRA and CDR2 YSYEKL. This CDR3 has 15 residues. V was pared by 1 base and J by 4 bases, with 5 bases of the junction left unmatched. The CDR3, as DNA: TGCGCCAGCAGCCAAGGCGGGAGACCGGCAGATACGCAGTATTTT. Translation gives CASSQGGRPADTQYF.

This rearrangement joins TRBV5-6 to TRBJ2-3, with 7 positions matching TRBD1. J lost 7 bases, V lost 3 bases, and 14 bases had no gene match. CDR1 and CDR2 (germline): SGHDT, YYEEEE. The CDR3 length is 16 residues. As DNA, the CDR3 is TGTGCCAGCAGCTCCTCTGACAGGGCGAGTCCCAATACGCAGTATTTT. It specifies CASSSSDRASPNTQYF.

The CDR3 spells CASSVAGGSYNEQFF. As DNA, the CDR3 is TGTGCCAGCAGCGTAGCAGGGGGCTCCTACAATGAGCAGTTCTTC. J is TRBJ2-1 and V is TRBV9; 7 bases are a match to TRBD1. With 0 bases clipped from V and 0 bases from J, the junction kept 0 bases outside the gene matches. The CDR3 length is 15 residues. Germline V lookup: CDR1 SGDLS, CDR2 YYNGEE. Full variable domain (missing parts from reference TRBV9 and TRBJ2-1): DSGVTQTPKHLITATGQRVTLRCSPRSGDLSVYWYQQSLDQGLQFLIQYYNGEERAKGNILERFSAQQFPDLHSELNLSSLELGDSALYFCASSVAGGSYNEQFFGPGTRLTVL.

J is TRBJ2-2 and V is TRBV5-6; weak D call: TRBD2 (6 bases). Trimming shortened V by 0 bases and J by 1 base, and 7 bases separated the two germline ends. Per the germline V gene, CDR1 is SGHDT and CDR2 is YYEEEE. The CDR3 contains 15 residues. The CDR3 spells CASSLGRENTGELFF. The CDR3 bases are TGTGCCAGCAGCTTGGGGCGGGAGAACACCGGGGAGCTGTTTTTT.

Worth noting for this clone: The junction departs from germline at one end; a sequencing error may be responsible. This CDR3 is also generated by other DNA sequences in the sample. This chain connects TRBV13 to TRBJ1-5; no reliable D call. Germline values: CDR1 PRHDT, CDR2 FYEKMQ (reference sequence). The CDR3 sequence is 12 residues long. CDR3 bases: TGCGCCAGCAGCTTAGACAATCAGCCCCAGCATTTT. Translation: CASSLDNQPQHF. Based on the CDR3 plus reference TRBV13 and TRBJ1-5, the full variable domain is AAGVIQSPRHLIKEKRETATLKCYPIPRHDTVYWYQQGPGQDPQFLISFYEKMQSDKGSIPDRFSAQQFSDYHSELNMSSLELGDSALYFCASSLDNQPQHFGDGTRLSIL.

The chain employs TRBV7-2 and TRBJ2-3; 9 positions agree with TRBD2. Germline V gives CDR1 SGHTA, CDR2 FQGNSA. V shed 6 bases and J 4 bases; nucleotides not matched to a gene: 8. The CDR3 extends over 15 amino acids. CDR3 loop: CASSLATSGSDTQYF. The DNA for the CDR3 is TGTGCCAGCAGTCTAGCCACTAGCGGGTCAGATACGCAGTATTTT.

The CDR3 bases are TGCAGCGTGACTTCCAGGGCCGGGGAGCTGTTTTTT. Its protein is CSVTSRAGELFF. The rearrangement links TRBV29-1 to TRBJ2-2; the D gene is possibly TRBD1 (5 bases). V gave up 6 bases and J gave up 6 bases, with 11 bases separating them. The CDR3 length is 12 residues. Germline CDR1 is SQVTM and CDR2 is ANQGSEA.

This chain joins TRBV27 and TRBJ1-2; the D gene is possibly TRBD1 (5 bases). Trimming shortened V by 7 bases and J by 2 bases, and 14 bases separated the two germline ends. This CDR3 comprises 14 residues. The germline V gene encodes CDR1 MNHEY and CDR2 SMNVEV (reference sequence). CDR3 DNA: TGTGCCAGCACCAGGAAGGGGAGGAACTATGGCTACACCTTC. Translation: CASTRKGRNYGYTF.

The chain combines TRBV2 with TRBJ2-7; 12 positions agree with TRBD2. CDR1 is SNHLY, CDR2 FYNNEI, per germline. This CDR3 region has 14 residues. V lost 6 bases, J lost 1 base, and 1 base stayed unmatched. The CDR3 loop is CASSGTSGSYEQYF. The CDR3 bases are TGTGCCAGCAGCGGGACTAGCGGGTCCTACGAGCAGTACTTC. The entire variable domain, with the rest obtained from reference TRBV2 and TRBJ2-7, is as follows: EPEVTQTPSHQVTQMGQEVILRCVPISNHLYFYWYRQILGQKVEFLVSFYNNEISEKSEIFDDQFSVERPDGSNFTLKIRSTKLEDSAMYFCASSGTSGSYEQYFGPGTRLTVT.

The genes are TRBV11-2 and TRBJ1-4, with D hard to call. The ends were cut back, 0 bases at V and 0 bases at J, with 8 bases in the middle. CDR3 length: 16 residues. Germline V lookup: CDR1 SGHAT, CDR2 FQNNGV. CDR3 sequence (DNA): TGTGCCAGCAGCTTAGATTTCTTTACAACTAATGAAAAACTGTTTTTT. Protein sequence: CASSLDFFTTNEKLFF.

Written as DNA, the CDR3 is TGTGCCAGCAGCCCTAAGCGCCTAGGAACAGATACGCAGTATTTT. Translation: CASSPKRLGTDTQYF. The chain joins TRBV7-6 to TRBJ2-3; D is ambiguous. Germline CDR1 SGHVS, CDR2 FNYEAQ. The CDR3 is 15 residues long. The V end was cut by 5 bases, the J end by 3 bases, with 15 bases between.

This clone came up a few times. This chain uses TRBV6-6 with TRBJ2-7; 10 bases are shared with TRBD2. The germline V gene encodes CDR1 MNHNY and CDR2 SVGAGI (reference sequence). CDR3 length equals 16 residues. Trimming took 2 bases from V and 5 from J; bases not matched to a gene: 9. CDR3: CASSYLLAGASDEQYF. The CDR3, as DNA: TGTGCCAGCAGTTACCTTCTAGCGGGAGCATCGGACGAGCAGTACTTC.